This is a list of T cell receptor beta chains from one sample in a study of graft-versus-host responses after intestinal transplantation. Sequencing used immunoSEQ multiplex PCR; TCRdb keeps in-frame clones, though not all of them. The data show 75,000 to 100,000 clones, approximately 92% seen once. Their specific antigens are unknown. The material sequenced was unstimulated CD8+ T cells sorted from spleen or lymph node cells, taken before intestinal transplant. Receptors were obtained from a human donor who received an intestinal transplant. Each CDR3 is given with its conserved first and last residue. Each record gives: V gene, clone size, D gene, J gene, CDR3 DNA, CDR3 protein. A D gene is named only where the DNA matches it firmly. Only some rows state a clone size, as once, few, many or a class for expanded clones.

TRBV5-1	-	-	TRBJ2-7	TGCGCCAGCAGAACGGACATTACCTACGAGCAGTACTTC	CASRTDITYEQYF
TRBV15	-	TRBD1	TRBJ2-7	TGTGCCACCAGCAGCGGACAGGAATCGATCTACGAGCAGTACTTC	CATSSGQESIYEQYF
TRBV13	few	-	TRBJ1-3	TGTGCCAGCAGCTTACCAATCTCTGGAAACACCATATATTTT	CASSLPISGNTIYF
TRBV5-5	-	TRBD1	TRBJ2-5	TGTGCCAGCAGCTTCGGGGACAGGGGTTCGGAGACCCAGTACTTC	CASSFGDRGSETQYF
TRBV7-2	-	-	TRBJ2-7	TGTGCCAGCAGCTTTGTCGACACCCCCTACGAGCAGTACTTC	CASSFVDTPYEQYF
TRBV7-2	-	-	TRBJ1-2	TGTGCCAGCAGCTTAGACAGCTATGGCTACACCTTC	CASSLDSYGYTF
TRBV13	-	TRBD2	TRBJ2-1	TGTGCCAGCAGCTCCAGGGGACTAGCGGGGCACAATGAGCAGTTCTTC	CASSSRGLAGHNEQFF
TRBV13	-	-	TRBJ1-2	TGTGCCAGCAGCCTAGCCTTCGATGGCTACACCTTC	CASSLAFDGYTF
TRBV7-9	once	TRBD2	TRBJ2-1	TGTGCCAGCAGCTTGTTGGCTAGCGGGATTCAGGGTGAGCAGTTCTTC	CASSLLASGIQGEQFF
TRBV5-1	-	-	TRBJ2-3	TGCGCCAGCAGCTTGTTGGGAGGACGCACAGATACGCAGTATTTT	CASSLLGGRTDTQYF
TRBV6-1	-	TRBD2	TRBJ2-3	TGTGCCAGCAGAGGAGCGGGAGCCCCAGATACGCAGTATTTT	CASRGAGAPDTQYF
TRBV2	once	TRBD2	TRBJ2-5	TGTGCCAGCAGGACTAGCGGGAGCCTACTTGAGACCCAGTACTTC	CASRTSGSLLETQYF
TRBV7-9	-	-	TRBJ1-5	TGTGCCAGCAGCCCCGGTAGGGGCTCTAATCAGCCCCAGCATTTT	CASSPGRGSNQPQHF
TRBV11-2	-	-	TRBJ1-2	TGTGCCAGCAGCTTAGATGGGGGGGGCAAGTATGGCTACACCTTC	CASSLDGGGKYGYTF
TRBV7-8	-	-	TRBJ2-5	TGTGCCAGCAGCTTAGATGACAGTCCGGAGACCCAGTACTTC	CASSLDDSPETQYF
TRBV9	-	TRBD1	TRBJ1-2	TGTGCCAGCAGCGCCGGGGGGGGGACAGGGGGCGGTTATGGCTACACCTTC	CASSAGGGTGGGYGYTF
TRBV5-4	once	-	TRBJ1-2	TGTGCCAGCACCGCTGGTGGGGCGCATGGCTACACCTTC	CASTAGGAHGYTF
TRBV30	once	-	TRBJ1-2	TGTGCCTGGGCGGGGGGGGGCTTGGGCTATGGTGGCTACACCTTC	CAWAGGGLGYGGYTF
TRBV7-9	-	TRBD1	TRBJ1-4	TGTGCCAGCAGCGCGTTCCAGGGGGATCAGGAAAAACTGTTTTTT	CASSAFQGDQEKLFF
TRBV7-9	-	-	TRBJ1-4	TGTGCCAGCAGCTTAGGGGCAGGAGGGGAAAAACTGTTTTTT	CASSLGAGGEKLFF
TRBV29-1	-	-	TRBJ1-1	TGCAGCGTTGTAGGTCCAGGGGACACTGAAGCTTTCTTT	CSVVGPGDTEAFF
TRBV27	-	-	TRBJ2-1	TGTGCCAGCAGTTTAATTGGGCTACAGGGTTACAATGAGCAGTTCTTC	CASSLIGLQGYNEQFF
TRBV19	-	-	TRBJ1-1	TGTGCCAGTAGTATTTGGGACACAAACACTGAAGCTTTCTTT	CASSIWDTNTEAFF
TRBV28	-	-	TRBJ1-2	TGTGCCAGCAGCCTTTTTGGGCACCATCTAAACTATGGCTACACCTTC	CASSLFGHHLNYGYTF